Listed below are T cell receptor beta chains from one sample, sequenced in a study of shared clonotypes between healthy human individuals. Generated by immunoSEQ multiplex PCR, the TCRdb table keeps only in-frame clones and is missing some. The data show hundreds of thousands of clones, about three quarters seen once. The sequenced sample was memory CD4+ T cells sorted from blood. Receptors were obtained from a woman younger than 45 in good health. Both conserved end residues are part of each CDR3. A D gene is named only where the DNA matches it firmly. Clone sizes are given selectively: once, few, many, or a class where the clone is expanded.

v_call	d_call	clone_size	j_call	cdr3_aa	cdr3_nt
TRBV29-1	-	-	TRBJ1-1	CSVTGTGRDTEAFF	TGCAGCGTCACTGGGACGGGGCGGGACACTGAAGCTTTCTTT
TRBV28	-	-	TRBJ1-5	CASRLGTSNQPQHF	TGTGCCAGCAGGCTAGGGACATCCAACCAGCCCCAGCATTTT
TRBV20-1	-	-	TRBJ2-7	CSAGPREQYF	TGCAGTGCTGGTCCGCGGGAGCAGTACTTC
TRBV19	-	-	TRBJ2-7	CASSIWQGAEQYF	TGTGCCAGTAGTATATGGCAGGGCGCCGAGCAGTACTTC
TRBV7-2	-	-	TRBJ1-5	CASSLVPGQSNQPQHF	TGTGCCAGCAGCTTGGTGCCCGGGCAGAGCAATCAGCCCCAGCATTTT
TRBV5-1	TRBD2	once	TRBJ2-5	CASSSGTSVETQYF	TGCGCCAGCAGCTCCGGGACTAGCGTGGAGACCCAGTACTTC
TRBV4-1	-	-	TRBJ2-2	CASSQEPAIGGELFF	TGCGCCAGCAGCCAAGAACCGGCAATAGGCGGGGAGCTGTTTTTT
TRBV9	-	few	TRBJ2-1	CASSVGGGSNEQFF	TGTGCCAGCAGCGTAGGGGGCGGAAGCAATGAGCAGTTCTTC
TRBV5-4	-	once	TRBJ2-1	CASSFALWTEQFF	TGTGCCAGCAGCTTCGCCTTGTGGACCGAGCAGTTCTTC
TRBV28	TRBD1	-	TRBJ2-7	CASSSPSGTGYEQYF	TGTGCCAGCAGTTCCCCCTCCGGGACAGGGTACGAGCAGTACTTC
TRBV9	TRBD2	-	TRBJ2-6	CASSPRTSGSTGANVLTF	TGTGCCAGCAGCCCCAGGACTAGCGGGAGTACCGGGGCCAACGTCCTGACTTTC
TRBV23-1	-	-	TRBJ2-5	CASSRADNRVGETQYF	TGCGCCAGCAGCCGAGCGGACAACAGGGTGGGGGAGACCCAGTACTTC
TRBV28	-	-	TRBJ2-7	CASSLTGLSYEQYF	TGTGCCAGCAGTTTAACGGGCTTGTCCTACGAGCAGTACTTC
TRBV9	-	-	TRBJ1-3	CASRGDTIYF	TGTGCCAGCAGGGGGGACACCATATATTTT
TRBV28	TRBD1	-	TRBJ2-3	CASSLFRGQGSTDTQYF	TGTGCCAGCAGTTTGTTCCGAGGACAGGGGAGTACAGATACGCAGTATTTT
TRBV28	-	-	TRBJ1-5	CASSPRDWIGNQPQHF	TGTGCCAGCAGCCCGCGGGATTGGATTGGAAATCAGCCCCAGCATTTT
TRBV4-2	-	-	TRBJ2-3	CASSQDQLGTDTQYF	TGTGCCAGCAGCCAAGATCAGCTAGGCACAGATACGCAGTATTTT
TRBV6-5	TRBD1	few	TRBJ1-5	CASTPGGNQPQHF	TGTGCCAGCACTCCAGGGGGTAATCAGCCCCAGCATTTT
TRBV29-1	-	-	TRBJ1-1	CSAKSEVSEAFF	TGCAGCGCCAAATCCGAGGTCTCTGAAGCTTTCTTT
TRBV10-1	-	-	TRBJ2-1	CASSDKEQFF	TGCGCCAGCAGTGATAAAGAGCAGTTCTTC
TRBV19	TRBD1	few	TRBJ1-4	CASRGQENEKLFF	TGTGCCAGCCGGGGACAGGAGAATGAAAAACTGTTTTTT
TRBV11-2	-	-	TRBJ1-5	CASSLEGVQPQHF	TGTGCCAGCAGCTTAGAGGGGGTTCAGCCCCAGCATTTT
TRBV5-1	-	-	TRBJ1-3	CASSLGQSSGNTIYF	TGCGCCAGCAGCTTAGGTCAGAGCTCTGGAAACACCATATATTTT
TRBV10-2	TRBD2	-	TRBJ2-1	CASSVGEGLYNEQFF	TGCGCCAGCAGTGTGGGGGAGGGCCTCTACAATGAGCAGTTCTTC
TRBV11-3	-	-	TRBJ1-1	CASSRGAGRFAFF	TGTGCCAGCAGCCGAGGAGCAGGTCGTTTTGCTTTCTTT
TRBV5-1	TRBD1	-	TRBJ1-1	CASSLTGGKTEAFF	TGCGCCAGCAGCTTAACAGGGGGCAAGACTGAAGCTTTCTTT
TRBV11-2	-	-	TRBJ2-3	CASSSLGTQGNQDTQYF	TGTGCCAGCAGCAGCTTAGGAACACAGGGAAATCAAGATACGCAGTATTTT
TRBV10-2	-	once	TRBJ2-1	CASGRLVYEQFF	TGCGCCAGCGGAAGACTAGTCTATGAGCAGTTCTTC
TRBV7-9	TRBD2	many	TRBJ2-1	CASSLELAGGSEQFF	TGTGCCAGCAGCTTAGAACTAGCGGGAGGCAGTGAGCAGTTCTTC
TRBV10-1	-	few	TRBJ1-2	CASSESVEDYGYTF	TGCGCCAGCAGTGAGTCGGTAGAAGACTATGGCTACACCTTC
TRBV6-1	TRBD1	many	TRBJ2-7	CASSEQGAAGQYF	TGTGCCAGCAGTGAACAGGGGGCAGCGGGGCAGTACTTC
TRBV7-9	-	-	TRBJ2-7	CASSPNPGSSLPYKQYF	TGTGCCAGCAGCCCCAACCCCGGATCCAGTTTACCATACAAGCAGTACTTC
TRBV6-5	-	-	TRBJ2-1	CASSYSEHPGDEQFF	TGTGCCAGCAGTTACTCGGAGCACCCCGGGGATGAGCAGTTCTTC
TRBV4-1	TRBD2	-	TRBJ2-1	CASSQEGSGSNEQFF	TGCGCCAGCAGCCAAGAGGGGAGCGGGAGCAATGAGCAGTTCTTC
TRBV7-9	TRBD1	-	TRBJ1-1	CASSFDRGYTEAFF	TGTGCCAGCAGCTTCGACAGGGGCTATACTGAAGCTTTCTTT
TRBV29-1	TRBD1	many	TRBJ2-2	CSVGGTGADTGELFF	TGCAGCGTTGGGGGGACAGGGGCTGACACCGGGGAGCTGTTTTTT
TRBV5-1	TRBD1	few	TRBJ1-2	CASRTGTGPYGYTF	TGCGCCAGCAGGACCGGGACAGGGCCCTATGGCTACACCTTC
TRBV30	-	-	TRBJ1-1	CAWALVGIRAFF	TGTGCCTGGGCGCTGGTGGGGATTCGGGCTTTCTTT
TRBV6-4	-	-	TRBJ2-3	CASSDRETQYF	TGTGCCAGCAGTGACCGGGAGACGCAGTATTTT
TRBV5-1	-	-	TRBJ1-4	CASSLYGGTEKLFF	TGCGCCAGCAGCTTGTATGGGGGCACCGAAAAACTGTTTTTT
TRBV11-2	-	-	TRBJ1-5	CASSLSWDQPQHF	TGTGCCAGCAGCTTATCTTGGGATCAGCCCCAGCATTTT
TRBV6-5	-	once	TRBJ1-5	CASSRGGGNQPQHF	TGTGCCAGCAGCCGGGGGGGTGGCAATCAGCCCCAGCATTTT
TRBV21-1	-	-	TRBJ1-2	CASSKEPGRNYGYTF	TGTGCCAGCAGCAAAGAACCAGGGCGAAACTATGGCTACACCTTC
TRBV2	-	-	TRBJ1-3	CASSGGRGNTIYF	TGTGCCAGCAGTGGAGGGAGGGGAAACACCATATATTTT
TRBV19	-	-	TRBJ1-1	CATSPKFGTTTNTEAFF	TGTGCCACAAGCCCCAAGTTTGGCACGACGACAAACACTGAAGCTTTCTTT
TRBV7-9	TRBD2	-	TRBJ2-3	CASSRSGIQNLTQYF	TGTGCCAGCAGCCGAAGCGGGATTCAGAATCTTACGCAGTATTTT
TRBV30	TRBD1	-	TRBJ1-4	CAWSGDRSNEKLFF	TGTGCCTGGAGTGGGGACAGGTCTAATGAAAAACTGTTTTTT
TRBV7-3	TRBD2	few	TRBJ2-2	CASSPTSGSLTGELFF	TGTGCCAGCAGCCCTACTAGCGGGAGTTTGACCGGGGAGCTGTTTTTT
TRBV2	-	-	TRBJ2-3	CASSERTPSTDTQYF	TGTGCCAGCAGTGAGAGAACCCCTAGCACAGATACGCAGTATTTT
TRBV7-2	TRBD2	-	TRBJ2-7	CASSLRTSGSLYEQYF	TGTGCCAGCAGCTTACGGACTAGCGGGAGTCTATACGAGCAGTACTTC
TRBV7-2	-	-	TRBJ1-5	CASSFGGQNNQPQHF	TGTGCCAGCAGCTTTGGAGGACAGAATAATCAGCCCCAGCATTTT
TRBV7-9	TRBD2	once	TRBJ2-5	CASSPGLAGLQETQYF	TGTGCCAGCAGCCCCGGACTAGCGGGCCTCCAAGAGACCCAGTACTTC
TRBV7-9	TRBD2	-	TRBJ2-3	CASRPTSGIGDTQYF	TGTGCCAGCAGGCCGACTAGCGGGATAGGAGATACGCAGTATTTT
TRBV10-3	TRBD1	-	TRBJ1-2	CATTGTGANYGYTF	TGTGCCACCACGGGGACAGGAGCTAACTATGGCTACACCTTC
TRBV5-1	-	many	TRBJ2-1	CASSLDTGSYNEQFF	TGCGCCAGCAGCTTGGACACCGGCTCCTACAATGAGCAGTTCTTC